This passage covers 25 T cell receptor beta chains from one sample sequenced in a study of blood T cell repertoires in COVID-19. Clones were sequenced by immunoSEQ multiplex PCR, and TCRdb holds only the in-frame ones, with some missing. The table has a few hundred thousand clones, approximately 84% seen once. Material: peripheral blood. The receptors come from a woman in her twenties or thirties who had recovered from COVID-19.

V gene TRBV27 combines with J gene TRBJ2-6, with TRBD1 matching over 12 bases. This CDR3 has 17 amino acids. Germline V gene data show CDR1 as MNHEY and CDR2 as SMNVEV (reference sequence). Trimming removed 3 bases from V and 5 bases from J; junction bases left unmatched: 5. CDR3 in DNA: TGTGCCAGCAGTTTTGGGACAGGGGGCGCCTGGGCCAACGTCCTGACTTTC. This encodes CASSFGTGGAWANVLTF.

This chain connects TRBV6-5 to TRBJ2-7; 8 nucleotides match TRBD1. Looked up from germline, CDR1 is MNHEY and CDR2 is SVGAGI. Trimming at V came to 0 bases and at J to 2 bases, leaving 3 bases not matched to a gene. This CDR3 has 15 residues. CDR3 nucleotides: TGTGCCAGCAGTTACTCTAGGACAGGGCCCTACGAGCAGTACTTC. Protein product: CASSYSRTGPYEQYF.

CDR3 DNA: TGCAGTGCTAGTTGGGACAGGAACACTGAAGCTTTCTTT. Protein: CSASWDRNTEAFF. This chain connects TRBV20-1 to TRBJ1-1, with 7 bases lining up with TRBD1. Trimming cost V 3 bases and J 1 base; bases outside gene matches: 2. This CDR3 comprises 13 residues. Germline CDR1 DFQATT, CDR2 SNEGSKA (reference sequence).

The chain carries TRBV11-2 and TRBJ1-1; the match to TRBD1 covers 7 bases. V shed 3 bases and J 4 bases; nucleotides not matched to a gene: 5. The CDR3 runs to 14 residues. Looked up from germline, CDR1 is SGHAT and CDR2 is FQNNGV. The CDR3 nucleotides read TGTGCCAGCAGCTTGGACAGGACTGGCACTGAAGCTTTCTTT. As protein: CASSLDRTGTEAFF.

This sequence joins TRBV3-1 (or the pseudogene TRBV3-2) and TRBJ2-5, with TRBD2 as a possible D gene (5 bases). V dropped 4 bases and J dropped 4 bases, with 13 bases sitting between them. The CDR3 runs to 14 residues. Germline CDR1 is LGHDT and CDR2 is YNNKEL (reference sequence). The CDR3 DNA sequence: TGTGCCAGCAGCCCCTTAGTAGGAGGAGAGACCCAGTACTTC. Protein: CASSPLVGGETQYF.

The CDR3 coding sequence is TGTGCCAGCAGCTTCTTTTACGAGCAGTACTTC. This gives the protein CASSFFYEQYF. The J gene is TRBJ2-7, the V gene TRBV7-2, with unresolved D. Per the germline V gene, CDR1 is SGHTA and CDR2 is FQGNSA. The V end was cut by 3 bases, the J end by 4 bases, with 4 bases between. The CDR3 consists of 11 residues.

In its sample, this clone was seen once. This chain uses TRBV27 with TRBJ2-7; TRBD1 aligns across 7 bases. J gave up 4 bases and V 3 bases, and 9 bases lay outside the gene matches. CDR1 and CDR2 (germline): MNHEY, SMNVEV (reference sequence). The CDR3 is 15 residues long. In DNA, the CDR3 is TGTGCCAGCAGTTTTGAAGGGGGCCAGAATTACGAGCAGTACTTC. It is translated as CASSFEGGQNYEQYF.

This clone occurred a few times. The chain is built from TRBV6-4 and TRBJ2-1; D is perhaps TRBD2 (7 bases). CDR1 and CDR2 from the germline V gene are MRHNA and SNTAGT. Trimming removed 6 bases at V and 5 bases at J, with 11 bases between. CDR3 length: 13 amino acids. The DNA of the CDR3 is TGTGCCAGCAGCGGGGGGCCCCACAATGAGCAGTTCTTC. Protein product: CASSGGPHNEQFF.

CDR3 coding DNA: TGTGCCAGCAGTTTCGCGGGAGCCTACAATGAGCAGTTCTTC. This encodes CASSFAGAYNEQFF. This sequence joins TRBV28 and TRBJ2-1, with TRBD2 matching 7 bases. The CDR3 runs to 14 residues. The V and J ends lost 3 bases and 2 bases, in that order; junction bases with no gene match: 1. Germline lookup yields CDR1 MDHEN and CDR2 SYDVKM.

This chain uses TRBV11-2 with TRBJ2-1; 10 bases agree with TRBD2. J was trimmed by 9 bases and V by 6 bases; bases with no gene match: 8. The CDR3 totals 14 residues. The germline CDR1 and CDR2 sequences are SGHAT and FQNNGV. The CDR3 reads CASRYLAGEGEQFF. In nucleotides, the CDR3 is TGTGCCAGCAGGTATCTAGCGGGAGAGGGTGAGCAGTTCTTC.

Only a few counts were recorded for this clone. V usage is TRBV5-1 and J usage is TRBJ1-1; TRBD1 matches 7 bases. There are 13 residues in the CDR3. Germline assignment: CDR1 SGHRS and CDR2 YFSETQ. V was pared by 0 bases and J by 7 bases, with 3 bases of the junction left unmatched. The CDR3 loop reads CASSLDRGSEAFF. In DNA, the CDR3 is TGCGCCAGCAGCTTGGACAGGGGTAGTGAAGCTTTCTTT.

The V gene is TRBV5-1, the J gene TRBJ1-5, with 7 bases that match TRBD1. The CDR3 totals 13 residues. Losses at the gene ends were 3 bases for V and 9 bases for J; bases not matched to a gene: 6. Germline loops: CDR1 SGHRS, CDR2 YFSETQ. In nucleotides, the CDR3 is TGCGCCAGCAGCTGGACAGGAGGTACGCCCCAGCATTTT. Its protein is CASSWTGGTPQHF. The full variable domain, with the rest looked up from reference TRBV5-1 and TRBJ1-5, is KAGVTQTPRYLIKTRGQQVTLSCSPISGHRSVSWYQQTPGQGLQFLFEYFSETQRNKGNFPGRFSGRQFSNSRSEMNVSTLELGDSALYLCASSWTGGTPQHFGDGTRLSIL.

This chain connects TRBV5-4 to TRBJ2-2, with TRBD1 matching 7 bases. V trimming: 2 bases; J trimming: 7 bases; junction bases outside the gene matches: 8. Germline CDR1 reads SGHNT; CDR2 reads YYREEE (reference sequence). The CDR3 runs 15 residues. CDR3 amino acids: CASSLRGGAIGELFF. CDR3 coding DNA: TGTGCCAGCAGCTTACGAGGGGGCGCGATCGGGGAGCTGTTTTTT.

The chain couples TRBV19 to TRBJ1-1; TRBD1 agrees at 10 bases. The germline V gene has CDR1 LNHDA and CDR2 SQIVND (reference sequence). The CDR3 loop spans 14 amino acids. V gave up 5 bases and J gave up 6 bases; unmatched junction bases: 6. CDR3 loop: CASSLTGGVAEAFF. The DNA for the CDR3 is TGTGCCAGTAGTTTGACAGGGGGCGTCGCTGAAGCTTTCTTT.

This chain connects TRBV7-6 to TRBJ1-1; a weak D match, TRBD1 (5 bases). V shed 0 bases and J shed 1 base, with 15 bases lying between them. Germline V gene data show CDR1 as SGHVS and CDR2 as FNYEAQ. This CDR3 contains 17 residues. Written as DNA, the CDR3 is TGTGCCAGCAGCTTAGCGCAGAAGGGGCCGGGGAACACTGAAGCTTTCTTT. It encodes CASSLAQKGPGNTEAFF.

Here the CDR3 reads CASSKGQLFAEAFF. CDR3 nucleotide sequence: TGCGCCAGCAGCAAGGGACAGCTGTTCGCCGAAGCTTTCTTT. The chain employs TRBV5-1 and TRBJ1-1; 7 nucleotides agree with TRBD1. Germline loops: CDR1 SGHRS, CDR2 YFSETQ. Trimming took 4 bases from V and 8 from J; bases not matched to a gene: 11. This CDR3 is 14 amino acids long.

DNA for the CDR3: TGTGCCAGCAGCCCAGGGGGTAGTGTGAACACTGAAGCTTTCTTT. Amino acid sequence: CASSPGGSVNTEAFF. The chain links TRBV3-1 (or the pseudogene TRBV3-2) to TRBJ1-1; 7 bases agree with TRBD1. V shed 4 bases, J shed 0 bases, and the junction held 5 bases outside the gene matches. CDR3 length equals 15 residues. Germline CDR1 is LGHDT and CDR2 is YNNKEL (reference sequence).

The rearrangement links TRBV28 to TRBJ1-2; unclear D gene. The CDR3 loop spans 11 amino acids. Germline values: CDR1 MDHEN, CDR2 SYDVKM. V lost 8 bases and J lost 4, with 8 bases in between. CDR3 region: CASSGVYGYTF. CDR3 DNA sequence: TGTGCCAGCTCTGGAGTCTATGGCTACACCTTC.

The chain uses TRBV28 and TRBJ2-7, with a possible D match to TRBD1 (6 bases). V shed 5 bases and J shed 3 bases, with 14 bases lying between them. The CDR3 runs 14 residues. The V gene's germline CDR1 is MDHEN and CDR2 SYDVKM. CDR3 in DNA: TGTGCCAGCAGTCAAGGGGGTAGCGTCTACGAGCAGTACTTC. Protein: CASSQGGSVYEQYF.

The chain links TRBV3-1 (or the pseudogene TRBV3-2) to TRBJ2-2; 7 bases are shared with TRBD2. Germline V gene data show CDR1 as LGHDT and CDR2 as YNNKEL (reference sequence). The V segment lost 4 bases and the J segment 1 base; nucleotides outside the gene matches: 9. There are 17 residues in the CDR3. The DNA of the CDR3 is TGTGCCAGCAGCCGGGGCGGATTAGCGGGGAACACCGGGGAGCTGTTTTTT. Its translation is CASSRGGLAGNTGELFF.

The chain has TRBV3-1 (or the pseudogene TRBV3-2) and TRBJ2-3; 8 bases align to TRBD1. The CDR3 extends over 18 amino acids. The germline V gene has CDR1 LGHDT and CDR2 YNNKEL (reference sequence). Trimming at V came to 5 bases and at J to 2 bases, leaving 15 bases not matched to a gene. CDR3 region: CASSTGQGIHENTDTQYF. As DNA, the CDR3 is TGTGCCAGCAGCACCGGACAGGGCATCCACGAAAACACAGATACGCAGTATTTT.

The chain couples TRBV4-2 to TRBJ2-7; 8 bases fit TRBD2. The trim removed 2 bases at V and 5 bases at J, leaving 11 bases unmatched. Per the germline V gene, CDR1 is LGHNA and CDR2 is YNFKEQ. The CDR3 spans 16 residues. Written as DNA, the CDR3 is TGTGCCAGCAGCCAACCGACGACTAGCGTCAACCACGAGCAGTACTTC. The encoded protein is CASSQPTTSVNHEQYF.

The gene calls are TRBV6-2 or TRBV6-3 and TRBJ2-7; a weak D match, TRBD2 (6 bases). Trimming took off 5 bases at V and 5 bases at J, with 19 bases between the two ends. Germline V gives CDR1 MNHEY, CDR2 SVGEGT. This CDR3 region has 15 residues. The CDR3 DNA follows: TGTGCCAGCAGTCCCCGTTGGTGGGAGGCTCACGAGCAGTACTTC. Encoded protein: CASSPRWWEAHEQYF.

This rearrangement joins TRBV7-2 to TRBJ2-3; 7 bases line up with TRBD1. CDR3 length equals 16 residues. V shed 5 bases and J 2 bases; nucleotides not matched to a gene: 10. CDR1 and CDR2 (germline): SGHTA, FQGNSA. The CDR3 DNA sequence: TGTGCCAGCAGCCCTCACGCGACAGGGATCACAGATACGCAGTATTTT. It translates to CASSPHATGITDTQYF.

This clone occurred once. This chain connects TRBV5-1 to TRBJ1-2; D call uncertain. V was clipped by 0 bases and J by 0 bases, with 6 bases between them. The CDR3 loop spans 14 amino acids. The V gene's germline CDR1 is SGHRS and CDR2 YFSETQ. CDR3 amino acids: CASSLDRSNYGYTF. Here the CDR3 DNA reads TGCGCCAGCAGCTTGGACAGATCTAACTATGGCTACACCTTC.